These 4 T cell receptor beta chains originate from one sample sequenced in a study of T cell responses to AZD1222 COVID-19 vaccine. Clones were read by immunoSEQ multiplex PCR, and TCRdb kept only the in-frame ones, dropping some. The repertoire consists of approximately 190,000 clones, with around 90% occurring once and the leading ten covering over 0.85%. Sequenced here: peripheral blood, sampled on day 0 of AZD1222 vaccination. These receptors came from an adult in good health.

The J gene is TRBJ1-4, the V gene TRBV27, with D possibly being TRBD1 (6 bases). Trimming took off 5 bases at V and 8 bases at J, with 18 bases between the two ends. This CDR3 contains 15 residues. The germline gives CDR1 MNHEY, CDR2 SMNVEV (reference sequence). The CDR3 is CASSPRTVRGEKLFF. CDR3 nucleotides: TGTGCCAGCAGTCCAAGGACAGTAAGGGGCGAAAAACTGTTTTTT.

The chain has TRBV18 and TRBJ2-5; 12 bases fit TRBD2. The length of the CDR3 is 16 residues. J gave up 1 base and V 5 bases, and 5 bases lay outside the gene matches. CDR1 and CDR2 from the germline V gene are KGHSH and LQKENI. The CDR3 is CASSALAGGLQETQYF. CDR3 nucleotides: TGTGCCAGCTCAGCACTAGCGGGGGGCCTCCAAGAGACCCAGTACTTC.

This chain uses TRBV4-3 with TRBJ1-2, with a possible D match to TRBD1 (6 bases). CDR1 LGHNA and CDR2 YSLEER come from the germline V gene. The CDR3 is made up of 17 amino acids. Trimming cost V 2 bases and J 3 bases, with 19 bases left between them. The CDR3 nucleotides are TGCGCCAGCAGCCAAATAGGGGGACTCACGGGAGACTATGGCTACACCTTC. Its protein is CASSQIGGLTGDYGYTF.

The chain combines TRBV6-4 with TRBJ1-5; TRBD1 is a possible D gene (5 bases). Trimming took off 2 bases at V and 7 bases at J, with 9 bases between the two ends. The V gene's germline CDR1 is MRHNA and CDR2 SNTAGT. The CDR3 contains 13 residues. The CDR3 DNA reads as TGTGCCAGCAGTGACGATAGGGGCCAGCCCCAGCATTTT. This codes for CASSDDRGQPQHF.